This TCR beta chain was identified during a study of Graves' ophthalmopathy and Graves' hyperthyroidism. Findings and limits, study-wide: In separating ophthalmopathy from stable hyperthyroidism, a 13-signature model achieved 85% to 90% sensitivity and around 81% specificity. Blood contained most expanded thyroid clonotypes exceeding 0.001 frequency.

Ophthalmopathy in the donors was of moderate-to-severe activity, with CAS ≥3, NOSPECS ≥4 and duration under 3 months. Sampling around 9 ml of fresh peripheral blood provided the PBMCs. Germline lookup yields CDR1 DFQATT and CDR2 SNEGSKA (reference sequence). Trimming took off 0 bases at V and 5 bases at J, with 16 bases between the two ends. This CDR3 is built from 15 residues. RNA transcripts provided the template for amplifying TCR beta CDR3 regions. A first-round RT-PCR used HTBI primers, followed by a second-round multiplex PCR. From the multiplex PCR reads, TCRdb called clonotypes with MiXCR, one entry per CDR3 protein. Of roughly 230,000 distinct CDR3 sequences listed, 20% to 25% were seen once; the top ten hold 35% to 55%. Details on this clonotype: Its specificity is not known.

This rearrangement joins TRBV20-1 to TRBJ1-1; weak D call: TRBD1 (6 bases). The TCR comes from a woman in her forties or fifties with Graves' ophthalmopathy. The sample comprised peripheral blood. The CDR3: CSARDLTGAGTEAFF. The DNA of the CDR3 is TGCAGTGCTAGAGATCTGACGGGGGCGGGTACTGAAGCTTTCTTT.